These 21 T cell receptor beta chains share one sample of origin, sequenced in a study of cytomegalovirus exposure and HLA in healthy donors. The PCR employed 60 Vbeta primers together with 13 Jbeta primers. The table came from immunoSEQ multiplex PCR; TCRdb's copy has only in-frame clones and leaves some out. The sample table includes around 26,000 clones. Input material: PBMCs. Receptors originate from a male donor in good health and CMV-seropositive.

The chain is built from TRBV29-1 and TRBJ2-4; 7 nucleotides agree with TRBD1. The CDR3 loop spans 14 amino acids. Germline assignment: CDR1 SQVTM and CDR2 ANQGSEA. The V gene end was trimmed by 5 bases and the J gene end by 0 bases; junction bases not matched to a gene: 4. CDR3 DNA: TGCAGCGTTACAGGGGTACTAGCCAAAAACATTCAGTACTTC. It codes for CSVTGVLAKNIQYF. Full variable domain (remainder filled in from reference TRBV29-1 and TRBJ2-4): SAVISQKPSRDICQRGTSLTIQCQVDSQVTMMFWYRQQPGQSLTLIATANQGSEATYESGFVIDKFPISRPNLTFSTLTVSNMSPEDSSIYLCSVTGVLAKNIQYFGAGTRLSVL.

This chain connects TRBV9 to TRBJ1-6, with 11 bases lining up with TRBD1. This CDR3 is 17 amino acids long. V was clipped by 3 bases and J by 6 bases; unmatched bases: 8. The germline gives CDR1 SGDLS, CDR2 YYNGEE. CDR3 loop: CASSAGQGAVRNSPLHF. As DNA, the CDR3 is TGTGCCAGCAGCGCAGGACAGGGGGCTGTACGTAATTCACCCCTCCACTTT.

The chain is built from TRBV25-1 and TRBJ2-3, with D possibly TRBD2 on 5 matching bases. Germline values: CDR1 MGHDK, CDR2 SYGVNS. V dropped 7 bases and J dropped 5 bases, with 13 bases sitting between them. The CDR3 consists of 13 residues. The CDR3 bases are TGTGCCAGCACCTACCAGGCGGGAGATACGCAGTATTTT. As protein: CASTYQAGDTQYF.

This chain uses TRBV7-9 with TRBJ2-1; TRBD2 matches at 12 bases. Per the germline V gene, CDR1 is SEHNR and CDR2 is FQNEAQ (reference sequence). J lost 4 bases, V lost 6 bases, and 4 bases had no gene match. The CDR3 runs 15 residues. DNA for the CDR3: TGTGCCAGCAGTTCCGGGACTAGCGGGTACAATGAGCAGTTCTTC. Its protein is CASSSGTSGYNEQFF.

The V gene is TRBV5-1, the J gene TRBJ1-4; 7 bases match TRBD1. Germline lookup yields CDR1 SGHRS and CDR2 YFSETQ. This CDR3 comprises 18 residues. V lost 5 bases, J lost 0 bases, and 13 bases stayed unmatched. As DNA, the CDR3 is TGCGCCAGCAGGTCGATCTCCACAGGGGCTGCAACTAATGAAAAACTGTTTTTT. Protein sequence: CASRSISTGAATNEKLFF.

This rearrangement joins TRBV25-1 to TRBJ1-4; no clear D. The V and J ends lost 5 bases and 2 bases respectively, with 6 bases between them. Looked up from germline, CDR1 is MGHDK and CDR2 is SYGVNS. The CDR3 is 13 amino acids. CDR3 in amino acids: CASSRQTNEKLFF. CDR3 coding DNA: TGTGCCAGCAGTCGTCAGACTAATGAAAAACTGTTTTTT.

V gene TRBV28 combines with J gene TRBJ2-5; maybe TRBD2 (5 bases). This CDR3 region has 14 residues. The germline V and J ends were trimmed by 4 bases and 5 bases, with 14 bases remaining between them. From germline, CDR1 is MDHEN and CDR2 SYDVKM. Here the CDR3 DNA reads TGTGCCAGCAGTTCAGGCAGTACGGGGGAGACCCAGTACTTC. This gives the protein CASSSGSTGETQYF.

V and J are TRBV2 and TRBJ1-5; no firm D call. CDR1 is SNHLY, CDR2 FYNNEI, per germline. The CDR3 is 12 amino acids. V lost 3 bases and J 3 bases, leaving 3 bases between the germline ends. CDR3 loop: CASSDLNQPQHF. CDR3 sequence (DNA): TGTGCCAGCAGTGACCTCAATCAGCCCCAGCATTTT.

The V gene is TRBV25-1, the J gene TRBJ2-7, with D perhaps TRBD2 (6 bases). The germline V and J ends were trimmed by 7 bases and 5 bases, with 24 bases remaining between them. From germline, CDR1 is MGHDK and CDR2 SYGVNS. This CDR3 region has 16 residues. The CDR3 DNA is TGTGCCAGCACCTCCCGCTGGGGGGAGTACGCCCACGAGCAGTACTTC. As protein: CASTSRWGEYAHEQYF.

The CDR3 nucleotides read TGTGCCAGCAGGTTTACAGAGAACTCCTACGAGCAGTACTTC. Residues: CASRFTENSYEQYF. J is TRBJ2-7 and V is TRBV7-6, with D hard to call. V lost 6 bases to trimming and J lost 0 bases, with 12 bases between them. There are 14 residues in the CDR3. The V gene's germline CDR1 is SGHVS and CDR2 FNYEAQ.

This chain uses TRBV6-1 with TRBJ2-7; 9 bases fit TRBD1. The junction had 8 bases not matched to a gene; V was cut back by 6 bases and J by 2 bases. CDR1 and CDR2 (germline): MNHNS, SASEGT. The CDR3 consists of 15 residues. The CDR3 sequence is CASRSRQGGAYEQYF. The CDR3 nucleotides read TGTGCCAGCAGGAGTCGACAGGGGGGAGCCTACGAGCAGTACTTC.

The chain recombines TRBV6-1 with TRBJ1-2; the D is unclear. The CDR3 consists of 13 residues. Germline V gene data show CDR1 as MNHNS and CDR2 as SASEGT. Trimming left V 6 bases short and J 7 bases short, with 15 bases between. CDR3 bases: TGTGCCAGCAGAGCGGATGCAACAAGTGGCTACACCTTC. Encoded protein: CASRADATSGYTF.

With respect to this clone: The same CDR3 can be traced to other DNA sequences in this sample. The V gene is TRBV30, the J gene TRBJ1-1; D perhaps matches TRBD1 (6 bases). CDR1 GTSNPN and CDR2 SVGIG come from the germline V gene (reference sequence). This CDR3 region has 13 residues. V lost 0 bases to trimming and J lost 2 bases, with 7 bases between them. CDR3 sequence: CAWSVGGNTEAFF. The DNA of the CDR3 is TGTGCCTGGAGTGTAGGGGGAAACACTGAAGCTTTCTTT. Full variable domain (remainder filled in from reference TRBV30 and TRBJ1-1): SQTIHQWPATLVQPVGSPLSLECTVEGTSNPNLYWYRQAAGRGLQLLFYSVGIGQISSEVPQNLSASRPQDRQFILSSKKLLLSDSGFYLCAWSVGGNTEAFFGQGTRLTVV.

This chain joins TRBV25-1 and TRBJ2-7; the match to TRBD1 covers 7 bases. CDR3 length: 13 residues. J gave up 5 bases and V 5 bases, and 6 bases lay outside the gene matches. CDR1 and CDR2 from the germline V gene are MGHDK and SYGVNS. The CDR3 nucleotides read TGTGCCAGCAGTAATACAGGGGTCGACGAGCAGTACTTC. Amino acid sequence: CASSNTGVDEQYF.

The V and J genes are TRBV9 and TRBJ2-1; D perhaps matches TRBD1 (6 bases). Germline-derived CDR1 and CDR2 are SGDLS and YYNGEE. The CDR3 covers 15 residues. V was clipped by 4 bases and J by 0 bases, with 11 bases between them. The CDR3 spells CASSPQGNSYNEQFF. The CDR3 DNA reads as TGTGCCAGCAGCCCCCAGGGGAACTCCTACAATGAGCAGTTCTTC.

The CDR3 region is CASRNNPGGVEKLFF. CDR3 in DNA: TGTGCCAGCAGGAACAACCCGGGGGGTGTTGAAAAACTGTTTTTT. The J gene is TRBJ1-4, the V gene TRBV7-2; D is perhaps TRBD1 (5 bases). Trimming cost V 6 bases and J 7 bases, with 18 bases left between them. CDR3 size: 15 residues. Germline CDR1 is SGHTA and CDR2 is FQGNSA.

The chain's CDR3 is CASSFRAKNIQYF. For the CDR3, the DNA is TGTGCCAGCAGCTTCCGAGCCAAAAACATTCAGTACTTC. The gene calls are TRBV5-6 and TRBJ2-4; no clear D. Germline V gene sequence: CDR1 SGHDT, CDR2 YYEEEE. V lost 2 bases and J 0 bases, leaving 3 bases between the germline ends. The CDR3 consists of 13 residues.

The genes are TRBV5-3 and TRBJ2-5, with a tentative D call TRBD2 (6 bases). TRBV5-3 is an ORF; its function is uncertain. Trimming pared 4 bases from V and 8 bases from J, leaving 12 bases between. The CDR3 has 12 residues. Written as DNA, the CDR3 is TGTGCCAGAAGCAACACTAGCAACACCCAGTACTTC. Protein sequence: CARSNTSNTQYF.

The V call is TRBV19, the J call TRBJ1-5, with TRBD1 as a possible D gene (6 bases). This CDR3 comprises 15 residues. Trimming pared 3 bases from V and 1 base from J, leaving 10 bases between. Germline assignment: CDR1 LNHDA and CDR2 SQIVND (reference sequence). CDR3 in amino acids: CASSIRGQSNQPQHF. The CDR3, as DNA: TGTGCCAGTAGTATTAGAGGACAGAGCAATCAGCCCCAGCATTTT.

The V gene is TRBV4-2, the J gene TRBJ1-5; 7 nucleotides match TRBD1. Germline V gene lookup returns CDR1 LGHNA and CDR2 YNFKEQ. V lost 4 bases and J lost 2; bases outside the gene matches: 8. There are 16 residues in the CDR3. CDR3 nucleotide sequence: TGTGCCAGCAGCCGTACAGGGGCAGAGGGCAATCAGCCCCAGCATTTT. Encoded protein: CASSRTGAEGNQPQHF.

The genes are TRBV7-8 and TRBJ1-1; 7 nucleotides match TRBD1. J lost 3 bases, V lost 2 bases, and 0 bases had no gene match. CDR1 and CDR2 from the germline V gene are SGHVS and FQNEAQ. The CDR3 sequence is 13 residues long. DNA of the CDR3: TGTGCCAGCAGCTTAACAGGGGACACTGAAGCTTTCTTT. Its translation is CASSLTGDTEAFF.